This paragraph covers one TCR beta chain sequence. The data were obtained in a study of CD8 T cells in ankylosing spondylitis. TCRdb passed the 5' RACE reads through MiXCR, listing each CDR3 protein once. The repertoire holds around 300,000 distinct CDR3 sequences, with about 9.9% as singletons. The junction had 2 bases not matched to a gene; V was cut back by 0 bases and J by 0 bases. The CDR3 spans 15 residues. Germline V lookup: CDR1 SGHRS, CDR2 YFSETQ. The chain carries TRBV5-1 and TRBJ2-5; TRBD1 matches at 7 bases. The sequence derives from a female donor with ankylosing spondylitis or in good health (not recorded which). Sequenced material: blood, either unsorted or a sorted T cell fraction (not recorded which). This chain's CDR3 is CASSLAGTDQETQYF. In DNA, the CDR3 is TGCGCCAGCAGCTTGGCCGGGACAGACCAAGAGACCCAGTACTTC.